What follows are 17 T cell receptor beta chains derived from one specimen sequenced in a study of blood T cell repertoires in COVID-19 (dated by TCRdb to 2019 to 2021). To prepare the library, the immunoSEQ multiplex PCR assay was applied. TCRdb provides this immuneACCESS table in a form limited to in-frame rearrangements. Some clones are lacking; in checked studies, under half of them reflect an unresolved V gene, and why the rest are absent is not known. The sample yields 300,000 to 450,000 clones; roughly 90% were counted once. The ten largest clones take up approximately 1% of the sample. Sequencing was done on a sample of PBMCs or T cells enriched from blood (not recorded which). Receptor source: a woman younger than 45 who had been exposed to COVID-19.

This chain uses TRBV28 with TRBJ1-4; tentatively, D is TRBD1 (6 bases). CDR1 is MDHEN, CDR2 SYDVKM, per germline. V lost 5 bases, J lost 8 bases, and 18 bases lay in between. This CDR3 has 15 residues. CDR3 in amino acids: CASSLITGLREKLFF. CDR3 in DNA: TGTGCCAGCAGTCTAATTACAGGGTTGCGGGAAAAACTGTTTTTT.

The rearrangement links TRBV7-3 to TRBJ2-1; 10 positions agree with TRBD1. Germline values: CDR1 SGHTA, CDR2 FQGTGA. The CDR3 covers 15 residues. The ends lost 3 bases at V and 12 bases at J; junction bases unmatched: 11. CDR3 coding DNA: TGTGCCAGCAGCTTCAATCGACAGGGGGCTTCAGGGCAGTTCTTC. Translated, it gives CASSFNRQGASGQFF.

V and J are TRBV2 and TRBJ2-2, with D perhaps TRBD2 (6 bases). The CDR3 sequence is 15 residues long. CDR1 and CDR2 (germline): SNHLY, FYNNEI. The germline V and J ends were trimmed by 5 bases and 2 bases, with 12 bases remaining between them. CDR3 sequence reads: CASSSGTFNTGELFF. CDR3 coding DNA: TGTGCCAGCAGTTCCGGGACTTTTAACACCGGGGAGCTGTTTTTT.

This chain connects TRBV24-1 to TRBJ2-1; D gene unclear. The V end was cut by 0 bases, the J end by 6 bases, with 11 bases between. Per germline, CDR1 KGHDR and CDR2 SFDVKD. The CDR3 covers 15 residues. Here the CDR3 reads CATSDLLRSSNEQFF. The CDR3 nucleotides are TGTGCCACCAGTGATTTGCTCCGGAGCTCCAATGAGCAGTTCTTC.

The chain joins TRBV19 to TRBJ2-5; 7 nucleotides align to TRBD1. The CDR3 is 14 amino acids. Looked up from germline, CDR1 is LNHDA and CDR2 is SQIVND (reference sequence). The J segment lost 5 bases and the V segment lost 5 bases, leaving 8 bases of the junction unmatched. DNA for the CDR3: TGTGCCAGTAGTGAACAGGGGCGTCGGGAGACCCAGTACTTC. This translates into CASSEQGRRETQYF.

The V gene is TRBV3-1 (or the pseudogene TRBV3-2), the J gene TRBJ2-1; 11 bases match TRBD2. Germline trimming cut 6 bases from V and 1 base from J; bases unmatched to any gene: 5. Germline assignment: CDR1 LGHDT and CDR2 YNNKEL (reference sequence). The CDR3 length is 16 residues. CDR3 sequence: CASRVGLADSYNEQFF. The CDR3, as DNA: TGTGCCAGCAGGGTGGGACTAGCGGATTCCTACAATGAGCAGTTCTTC.

The chain has TRBV6-5 and TRBJ2-7; D possibly corresponds to TRBD1 (6 bases). Germline loops: CDR1 MNHEY, CDR2 SVGAGI. This CDR3 has 13 amino acids. The V gene lost 0 bases and the J gene lost 7 bases, with 10 bases spanning the gap. The CDR3 DNA reads TGTGCCAGCAGTTACTCGTGGGGGCCTGAGCAGTACTTC. Encoded protein: CASSYSWGPEQYF.

The chain carries TRBV9 and TRBJ1-1; 8 nucleotides line up with TRBD1. V was pared by 0 bases and J by 3 bases, with 7 bases of the junction left unmatched. Germline CDR1 is SGDLS and CDR2 is YYNGEE. The CDR3 sequence is 16 residues long. In DNA form, the CDR3 reads TGTGCCAGCAGCGTAGGACTACAGGGGGGCGACACTGAAGCTTTCTTT. This codes for CASSVGLQGGDTEAFF.

This sequence joins TRBV4-2 and TRBJ1-4; tentative D call: TRBD1 (5 bases). The germline V gene encodes CDR1 LGHNA and CDR2 YNFKEQ. The V end was cut by 5 bases, the J end by 4 bases, with 14 bases between. The CDR3 totals 15 residues. The CDR3 coding sequence is TGTGCCAGCAGCTCGTGGGGCAGAGATAATGAAAAACTGTTTTTT. It encodes CASSSWGRDNEKLFF.

The chain joins TRBV12-5 to TRBJ1-4; the D is unclear. Trimming stripped 0 bases from V and 7 bases from J, with 15 bases between. The CDR3 has 16 residues. The germline CDR1 and CDR2 sequences are LGHNT and FRNRAP. The CDR3 DNA follows: TGTGCTAGTGGTTTGGTACCGGGAGCACCCGTTGAAAAACTGTTTTTT. It codes for CASGLVPGAPVEKLFF.

This clone has only one observation. CDR3: CASSGGTSGRSTDTQYF. In nucleotides, the CDR3 is TGTGCCAGCAGCGGGGGGACTAGCGGGAGGAGCACAGATACGCAGTATTTT. The rearrangement uses TRBV5-6 and TRBJ2-3, with 15 bases identical to TRBD2. The trim removed 4 bases at V and 0 bases at J, leaving 3 bases unmatched. Germline CDR1 SGHDT, CDR2 YYEEEE. There are 17 residues in the CDR3.

The chain employs TRBV7-9 and TRBJ1-2; tentatively, D is TRBD1 (5 bases). This CDR3 region has 15 residues. The ends were cut back, 2 bases at V and 5 bases at J, with 15 bases in the middle. CDR1 and CDR2 (germline): SEHNR, FQNEAQ (reference sequence). This CDR3 reads CASSLSAGHTYGYTF. The CDR3 DNA reads TGTGCCAGCAGCTTATCGGCAGGGCACACTTATGGCTACACCTTC.

The chain is built from TRBV27 and TRBJ2-7, with D maybe TRBD2 (5 bases). V lost 5 bases and J 0 bases, leaving 11 bases between the germline ends. Germline CDR1 and CDR2: MNHEY and SMNVEV (reference sequence). The CDR3 has 14 amino acids. For the CDR3, the DNA is TGTGCCAGCAGTATAGCGAACCCCTCCTACGAGCAGTACTTC. Its translation: CASSIANPSYEQYF.

This clone was picked up a small number of times. This chain joins TRBV6-5 and TRBJ2-5; D uncertain. The CDR3 is 13 residues long. Looked up from germline, CDR1 is MNHEY and CDR2 is SVGAGI. In nucleotides, the CDR3 is TGTGTAACCGACAAAGGAAACGAAGAGACCCAGTACTTC. It yields the protein CVTDKGNEETQYF.

The chain combines TRBV6-1 with TRBJ2-5; possibly TRBD2 for D (6 bases). The CDR3 runs 17 residues. V gave up 1 base and J gave up 5 bases, with 20 bases separating them. CDR1 MNHNS and CDR2 SASEGT come from the germline V gene. The chain's CDR3 is CASSEGTSFYSEETQYF. The CDR3 region has the DNA TGTGCCAGCAGTGAAGGTACTAGCTTTTACTCGGAGGAGACCCAGTACTTC.

The V call is TRBV27, the J call TRBJ2-7; 11 bases are shared with TRBD2. V was clipped by 5 bases and J by 4 bases; unmatched bases: 10. CDR3 length: 16 residues. The germline CDR1 and CDR2 sequences are MNHEY and SMNVEV (reference sequence). Here the CDR3 DNA reads TGTGCCAGCAGTGCCAGCTCGGGACTAGCGGCTTACGAGCAGTACTTC. It is translated as CASSASSGLAAYEQYF.

The chain carries TRBV7-3 and TRBJ2-2; tentatively, D is TRBD1 (6 bases). This CDR3 contains 14 residues. V lost 5 bases to trimming and J lost 9 bases, with 16 bases between them. Germline-derived CDR1 and CDR2 are SGHTA and FQGTGA. DNA of the CDR3: TGTGCCAGCAGCCAGCACCCCCGGGACAGGGAGCTGTTTTTT. Protein: CASSQHPRDRELFF. The variable domain in full, with the rest retrieved from reference TRBV7-3 and TRBJ2-2, is GAGVSQTPSNKVTEKGKYVELRCDPISGHTALYWYRQSLGQGPEFLIYFQGTGAADDSGLPNDRFFAVRPEGSVSTLKIQRTERGDSAVYLCASSQHPRDRELFFGEGSRLTVL.